This T cell receptor (beta chain) was found in a study of PD-L1 blockade in urothelial cancer. In the study overall: After treatment start, blood was analyzed at 3 weeks (second dose) and at 6 weeks.

General study points: Better survival was predicted when blood TCR clonality before treatment fell below the median.

J was trimmed by 1 base and V by 5 bases; bases with no gene match: 5. The V gene's germline CDR1 is MRHNA and CDR2 SNTAGT. The CDR3 extends over 15 amino acids. Sequencing used immunoSEQ multiplex PCR; TCRdb keeps in-frame clones, though not all of them. The sample has about 41,000 clones; more than 75% are singletons. Time point specified: peripheral blood 6 weeks after treatment start. Note on this clone: The antigen is undetermined.

The input for sequencing was PBMCs, taken around atezolizumab (anti-PD-L1) treatment. This chain links TRBV6-4 with TRBJ2-3; 8 bases line up with TRBD1. The clonotype originates from a man in his 70s with urothelial cancer. CDR3 nucleotide sequence: TGTGCCAGCAGTCGGCAGGGGGCCGGCACAGATACGCAGTATTTT. It specifies CASSRQGAGTDTQYF.